The 10 T cell receptor beta chains presented below share a single source sample, sequenced in a study of blood T cell repertoires in COVID-19. Repertoires were generated with immunoSEQ multiplex PCR, while TCRdb's copy carries only in-frame clones and drops some. The table records about 260,000 clones, around 90% of them present only once. Specimen: peripheral blood. The source of these receptors is a person under 35 with COVID-19, enrolled during active disease.

CDR3 residues: CASRELVRGVSETQYF. The CDR3 region has the DNA TGTGCCAGCAGGGAATTAGTGCGGGGGGTGTCAGAGACCCAGTACTTC. The chain has TRBV11-2 and TRBJ2-5, with TRBD2 matching over 8 bases. CDR1 is SGHAT and CDR2 is FQNNGV in the germline V gene. V lost 6 bases to trimming and J lost 4 bases; unmatched junction nucleotides: 13. The CDR3 is made up of 16 amino acids.

Only one count was recorded for this clone. V gene TRBV19 combines with J gene TRBJ2-1; possible D gene TRBD2, 6 bases. Germline V gene lookup returns CDR1 LNHDA and CDR2 SQIVND (reference sequence). This CDR3 comprises 16 residues. V was clipped by 1 base and J by 6 bases, with 16 bases between them. This chain's CDR3 is CASSIGPAGLGNEQFF. Written as DNA, the CDR3 is TGTGCCAGTAGTATAGGGCCAGCGGGTCTGGGCAATGAGCAGTTCTTC.

This clone was counted only a few times. V usage is TRBV7-9 and J usage is TRBJ2-7; 7 bases are shared with TRBD1. This CDR3 has 13 residues. CDR1 is SEHNR and CDR2 is FQNEAQ in the germline V gene (reference sequence). V dropped 5 bases and J dropped 6; count of bases not matched to a gene: 7. In DNA form, the CDR3 reads TGTGCCAGCAGCCAGATTAGACAGGGCGAGCAGTACTTC. It specifies CASSQIRQGEQYF.

The chain uses TRBV7-9 and TRBJ2-7, with TRBD1 matching over 7 bases. V was clipped by 5 bases and J by 1 base; unmatched bases: 5. The CDR3 consists of 14 residues. Germline-derived CDR1 and CDR2 are SEHNR and FQNEAQ (reference sequence). CDR3 in DNA: TGTGCCAGCAGCGGGGACAGAAAGTCCTACGAGCAGTACTTC. Its protein is CASSGDRKSYEQYF.

The chain employs TRBV28 and TRBJ1-2, with D unresolved. The V gene's germline CDR1 is MDHEN and CDR2 SYDVKM. There are 16 residues in the CDR3. V lost 2 bases and J 6 bases, leaving 19 bases between the germline ends. CDR3 sequence (DNA): TGTGCCAGCAGTTTAAGCCCTCTTGAGGGCCCCAATGGCTACACCTTC. Its protein product is CASSLSPLEGPNGYTF.

This clone appeared a single time. The chain employs TRBV21-1 and TRBJ1-2; TRBD1 was called by the table and not checked on the DNA. TRBV21-1 is designated a pseudogene. The CDR3 covers 15 residues. The CDR3 spells CASRGTDRELDGYTF. The CDR3 region has the DNA TGTGCCAGCAGGGGAACCGACAGGGAATTGGATGGCTACACCTTC.

The V gene is TRBV5-1, the J gene TRBJ2-2; possibly TRBD1 for D (5 bases). CDR1 and CDR2 (germline): SGHRS, YFSETQ. Deletions cut 0 bases from V and 0 bases from J, with 9 bases between. The CDR3 has 16 residues. CDR3 amino acids: CASSLARAANTGELFF. In nucleotides, the CDR3 is TGCGCCAGCAGCTTGGCCAGGGCCGCGAACACCGGGGAGCTGTTTTTT.

The chain is built from TRBV25-1 and TRBJ2-5; perhaps TRBD2 as D (6 bases). The CDR3 spans 16 residues. Trimming took off 5 bases at V and 2 bases at J, with 18 bases between the two ends. Germline values: CDR1 MGHDK, CDR2 SYGVNS. This CDR3 is CASSKDRGSGQETQYF. As DNA, the CDR3 is TGTGCCAGCAGTAAAGACAGAGGTAGCGGACAAGAGACCCAGTACTTC. The whole variable domain, filled in from reference TRBV25-1 and TRBJ2-5, reads EADIYQTPRYLVIGTGKKITLECSQTMGHDKMYWYQQDPGMELHLIHYSYGVNSTEKGDLSSESTVSRIRTEHFPLTLESARPSHTSQYLCASSKDRGSGQETQYFGPGTRLLVL.

With respect to this clone: Additional DNA sequences in this sample encode the identical CDR3. The chain joins TRBV3-1 (or the pseudogene TRBV3-2) to TRBJ1-2; 9 bases line up with TRBD1. V shed 3 bases, J shed 4 bases, and the junction held 3 bases outside the gene matches. Germline CDR1 reads LGHDT; CDR2 reads YNNKEL (reference sequence). The CDR3 length is 14 residues. The CDR3 spells CASSQGQGVYGYTF. CDR3 in DNA: TGTGCCAGCAGCCAGGGACAGGGTGTCTATGGCTACACCTTC.

This chain connects TRBV11-2 to TRBJ2-1; D perhaps matches TRBD2 (5 bases). The CDR3 runs 14 residues. Germline assignment: CDR1 SGHAT and CDR2 FQNNGV. Trimming cost V 3 bases and J 5 bases, with 11 bases left between them. Here the CDR3 reads CASSLWERNNEQFF. The CDR3, as DNA: TGTGCCAGCAGCTTGTGGGAGAGAAACAATGAGCAGTTCTTC.